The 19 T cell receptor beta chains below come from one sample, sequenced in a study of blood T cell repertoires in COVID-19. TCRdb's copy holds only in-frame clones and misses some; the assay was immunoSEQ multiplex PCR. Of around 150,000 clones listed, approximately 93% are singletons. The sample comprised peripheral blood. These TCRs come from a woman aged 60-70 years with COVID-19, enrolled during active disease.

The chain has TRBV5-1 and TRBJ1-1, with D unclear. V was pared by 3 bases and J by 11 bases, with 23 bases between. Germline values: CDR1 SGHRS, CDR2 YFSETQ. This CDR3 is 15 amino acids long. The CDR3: CASSWAVSPPVGAFF. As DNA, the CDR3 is TGCGCCAGCAGCTGGGCCGTCTCTCCGCCGGTAGGCGCTTTCTTT.

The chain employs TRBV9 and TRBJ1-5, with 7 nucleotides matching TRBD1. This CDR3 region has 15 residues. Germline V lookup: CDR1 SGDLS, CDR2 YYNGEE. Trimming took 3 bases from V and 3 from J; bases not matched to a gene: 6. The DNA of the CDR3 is TGTGCCAGCAGCGCCGAGACAGGGTACAATCAGCCCCAGCATTTT. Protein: CASSAETGYNQPQHF.

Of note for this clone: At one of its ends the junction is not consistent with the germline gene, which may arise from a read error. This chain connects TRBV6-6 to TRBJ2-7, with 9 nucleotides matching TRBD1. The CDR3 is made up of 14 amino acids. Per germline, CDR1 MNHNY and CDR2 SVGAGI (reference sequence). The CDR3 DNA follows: TGTGCCAGCAGTTCCATACAGGGGGCGCTATCAAAAACCTTC. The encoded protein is CASSSIQGALSKTF.

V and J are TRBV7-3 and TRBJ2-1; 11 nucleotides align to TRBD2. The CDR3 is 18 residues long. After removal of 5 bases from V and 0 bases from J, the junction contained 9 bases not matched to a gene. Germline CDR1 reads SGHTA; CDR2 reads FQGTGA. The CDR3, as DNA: TGTGCCAGCAGCCCAACGGCTAGCGGGGGGCTCTCCTACAATGAGCAGTTCTTC. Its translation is CASSPTASGGLSYNEQFF.

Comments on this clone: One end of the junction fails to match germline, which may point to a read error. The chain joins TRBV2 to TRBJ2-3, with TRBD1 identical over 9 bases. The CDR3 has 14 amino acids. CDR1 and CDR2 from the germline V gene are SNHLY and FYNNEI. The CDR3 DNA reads TGTGCCAGCAGCCGGGACAGGGCCTCCCAGTATTTGAATTTT. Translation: CASSRDRASQYLNF.

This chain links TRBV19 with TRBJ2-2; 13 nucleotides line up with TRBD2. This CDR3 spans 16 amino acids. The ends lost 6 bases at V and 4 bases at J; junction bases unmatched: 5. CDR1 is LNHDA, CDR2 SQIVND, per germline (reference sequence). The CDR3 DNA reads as TGTGCCAGTAGAACTAGCGGGGGGGCCCCCACCGGGGAGCTGTTTTTT. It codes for CASRTSGGAPTGELFF. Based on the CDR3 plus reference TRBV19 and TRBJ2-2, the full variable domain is DGGITQSPKYLFRKEGQNVTLSCEQNLNHDAMYWYRQDPGQGLRLIYYSQIVNDFQKGDIAEGYSVSREKKESFPLTVTSAQKNPTAFYLCASRTSGGAPTGELFFGEGSRLTVL.

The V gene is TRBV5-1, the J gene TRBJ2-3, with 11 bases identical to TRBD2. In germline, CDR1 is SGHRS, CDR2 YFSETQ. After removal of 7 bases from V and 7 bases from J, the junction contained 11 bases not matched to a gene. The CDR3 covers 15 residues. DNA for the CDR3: TGCGCCAGCTCGATAGCGGGGGGGCCTTACCATACGCAGTATTTT. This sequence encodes CASSIAGGPYHTQYF.

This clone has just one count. CDR3 nucleotides: TGTGCCAGCACCATATTCAGGGGGACTGACCGTTTGGGCTCTGGAAACACCATATATTTT. Translation gives CASTIFRGTDRLGSGNTIYF. The chain is built from TRBV3-1 (or the pseudogene TRBV3-2) and TRBJ1-3, with 7 bases matching TRBD1. J gave up 0 bases and V 7 bases, and 21 bases lay outside the gene matches. The CDR3 sequence is 20 residues long. Germline CDR1 is LGHDT and CDR2 is YNNKEL (reference sequence).

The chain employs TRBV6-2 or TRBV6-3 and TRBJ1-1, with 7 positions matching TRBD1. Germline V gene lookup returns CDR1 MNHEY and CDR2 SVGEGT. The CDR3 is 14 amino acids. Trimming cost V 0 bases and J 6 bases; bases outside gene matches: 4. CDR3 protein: CASSYSGGYAEAFF. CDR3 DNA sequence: TGTGCCAGCAGTTACTCAGGGGGCTACGCTGAAGCTTTCTTT.

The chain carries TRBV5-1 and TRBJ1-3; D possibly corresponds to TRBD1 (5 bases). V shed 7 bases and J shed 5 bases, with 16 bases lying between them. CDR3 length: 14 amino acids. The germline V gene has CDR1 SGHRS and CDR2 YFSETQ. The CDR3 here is CASYRGEGRNTIYF. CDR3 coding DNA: TGCGCCAGCTACAGAGGGGAGGGGAGAAACACCATATATTTT.

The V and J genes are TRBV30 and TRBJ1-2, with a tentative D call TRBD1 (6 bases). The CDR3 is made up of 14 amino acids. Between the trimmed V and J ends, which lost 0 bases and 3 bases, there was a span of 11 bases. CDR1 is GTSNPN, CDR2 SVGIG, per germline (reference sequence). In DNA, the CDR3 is TGTGCCTGGAGTGTACAGGGAAGGGACTATGGCTACACCTTC. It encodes CAWSVQGRDYGYTF.

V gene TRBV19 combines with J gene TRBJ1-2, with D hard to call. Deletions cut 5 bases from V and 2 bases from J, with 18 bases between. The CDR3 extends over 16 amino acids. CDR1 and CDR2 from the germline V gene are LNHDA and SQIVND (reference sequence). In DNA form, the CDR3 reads TGTGCCAGTAGTTCACCTACGGGAGGGATCAACTATGGCTACACCTTC. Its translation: CASSSPTGGINYGYTF. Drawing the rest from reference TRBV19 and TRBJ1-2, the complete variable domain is DGGITQSPKYLFRKEGQNVTLSCEQNLNHDAMYWYRQDPGQGLRLIYYSQIVNDFQKGDIAEGYSVSREKKESFPLTVTSAQKNPTAFYLCASSSPTGGINYGYTFGSGTRLTVV.

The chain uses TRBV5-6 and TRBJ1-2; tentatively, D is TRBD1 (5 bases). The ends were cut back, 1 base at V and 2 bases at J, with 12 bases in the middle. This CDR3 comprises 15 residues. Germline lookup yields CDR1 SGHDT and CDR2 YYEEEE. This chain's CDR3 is CASSLIGGSNYGYTF. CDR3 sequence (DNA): TGTGCCAGCAGCTTGATCGGGGGAAGCAACTATGGCTACACCTTC. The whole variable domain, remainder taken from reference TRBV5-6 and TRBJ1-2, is DAGVTQSPTHLIKTRGQQVTLRCSPKSGHDTVSWYQQALGQGPQFIFQYYEEEERQRGNFPDRFSGHQFPNYSSELNVNALLLGDSALYLCASSLIGGSNYGYTFGSGTRLTVV.

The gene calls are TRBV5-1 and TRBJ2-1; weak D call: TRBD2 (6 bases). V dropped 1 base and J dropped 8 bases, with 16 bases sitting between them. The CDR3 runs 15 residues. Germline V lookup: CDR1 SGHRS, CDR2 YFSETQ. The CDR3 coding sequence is TGCGCCAGCAGCTTGATCCCGGGAGCACACGATGAGCAGTTCTTC. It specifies CASSLIPGAHDEQFF.

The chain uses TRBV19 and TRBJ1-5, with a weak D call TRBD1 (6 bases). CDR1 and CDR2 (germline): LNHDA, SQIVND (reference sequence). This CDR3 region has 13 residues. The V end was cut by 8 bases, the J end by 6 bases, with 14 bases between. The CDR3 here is CASGDRFGQPQHF. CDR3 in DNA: TGTGCCAGTGGTGACAGGTTCGGTCAGCCCCAGCATTTT.

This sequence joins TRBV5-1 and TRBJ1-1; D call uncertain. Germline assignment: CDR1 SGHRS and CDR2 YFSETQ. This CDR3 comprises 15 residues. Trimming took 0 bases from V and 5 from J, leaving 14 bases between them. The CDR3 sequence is CASSLAGGSRTEAFF. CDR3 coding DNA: TGCGCCAGCAGCTTGGCCGGAGGGTCGAGAACTGAAGCTTTCTTT.

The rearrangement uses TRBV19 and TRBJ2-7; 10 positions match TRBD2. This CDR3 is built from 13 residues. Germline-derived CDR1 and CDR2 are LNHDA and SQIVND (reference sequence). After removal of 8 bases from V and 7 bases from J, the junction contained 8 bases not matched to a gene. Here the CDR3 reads CASLLAGVVEQYF. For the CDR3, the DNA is TGTGCCAGTCTTCTAGCGGGGGTGGTGGAGCAGTACTTC.

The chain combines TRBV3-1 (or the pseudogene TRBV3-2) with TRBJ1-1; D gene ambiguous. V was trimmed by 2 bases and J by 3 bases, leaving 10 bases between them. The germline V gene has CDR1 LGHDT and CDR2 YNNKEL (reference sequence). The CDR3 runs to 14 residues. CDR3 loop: CASSQITRDTEAFF. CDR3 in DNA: TGTGCCAGCAGCCAAATTACACGGGACACTGAAGCTTTCTTT.

CDR3: CASSTREGVPGQGISPLHF. CDR3 coding DNA: TGTGCCAGCAGCACCCGGGAAGGGGTACCGGGACAGGGAATTTCACCCCTCCACTTT. The rearrangement links TRBV9 to TRBJ1-6; 9 bases fit TRBD1. Trimming took 4 bases from V and 9 from J; bases not matched to a gene: 20. The germline V gene encodes CDR1 SGDLS and CDR2 YYNGEE. The CDR3 is 19 residues long.